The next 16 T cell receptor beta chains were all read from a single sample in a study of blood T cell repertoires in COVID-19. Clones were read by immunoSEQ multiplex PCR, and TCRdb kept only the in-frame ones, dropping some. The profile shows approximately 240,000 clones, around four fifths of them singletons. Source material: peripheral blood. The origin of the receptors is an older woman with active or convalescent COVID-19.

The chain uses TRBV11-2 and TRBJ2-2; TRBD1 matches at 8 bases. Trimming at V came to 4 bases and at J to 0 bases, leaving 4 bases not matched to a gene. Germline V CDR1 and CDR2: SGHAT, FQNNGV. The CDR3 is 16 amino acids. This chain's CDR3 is CASSSRDRTNTGELFF. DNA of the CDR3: TGTGCCAGCAGCTCCCGGGACAGGACGAACACCGGGGAGCTGTTTTTT.

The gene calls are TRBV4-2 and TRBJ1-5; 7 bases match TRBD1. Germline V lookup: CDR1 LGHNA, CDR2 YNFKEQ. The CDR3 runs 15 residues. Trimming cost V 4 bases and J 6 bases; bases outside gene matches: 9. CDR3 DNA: TGTGCCAGCAGCCCCCAAGGACAGGTTCTTCAGCCCCAGCATTTT. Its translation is CASSPQGQVLQPQHF.

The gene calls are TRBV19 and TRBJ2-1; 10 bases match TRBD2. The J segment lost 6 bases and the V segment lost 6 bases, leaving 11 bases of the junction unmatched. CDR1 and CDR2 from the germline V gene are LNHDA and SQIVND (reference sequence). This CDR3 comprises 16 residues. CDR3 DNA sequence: TGTGCCAGTAGATGGTCTAGCGGGAGAAGGGGCAATGAGCAGTTCTTC. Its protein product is CASRWSSGRRGNEQFF.

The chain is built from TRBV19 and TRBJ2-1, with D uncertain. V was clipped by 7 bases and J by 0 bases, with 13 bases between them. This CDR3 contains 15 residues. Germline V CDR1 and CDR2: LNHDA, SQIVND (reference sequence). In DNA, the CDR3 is TGTGCCAGTATAGGCGTCTCTAGCTCCTACAATGAGCAGTTCTTC. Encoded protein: CASIGVSSSYNEQFF.

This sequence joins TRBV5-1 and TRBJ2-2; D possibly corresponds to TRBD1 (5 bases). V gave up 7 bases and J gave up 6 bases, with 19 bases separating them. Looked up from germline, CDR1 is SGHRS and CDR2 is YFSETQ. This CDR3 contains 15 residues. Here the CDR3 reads CASLSRPQGAGELFF. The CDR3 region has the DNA TGCGCCAGCCTATCCCGGCCCCAGGGCGCCGGGGAGCTGTTTTTT.

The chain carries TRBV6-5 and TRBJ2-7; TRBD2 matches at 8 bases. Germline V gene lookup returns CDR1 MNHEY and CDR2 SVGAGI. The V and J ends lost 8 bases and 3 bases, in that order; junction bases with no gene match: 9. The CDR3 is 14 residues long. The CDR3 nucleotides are TGTGCCAGCGCCCCCACTAGCGGAAACTACGAGCAGTACTTC. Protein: CASAPTSGNYEQYF.

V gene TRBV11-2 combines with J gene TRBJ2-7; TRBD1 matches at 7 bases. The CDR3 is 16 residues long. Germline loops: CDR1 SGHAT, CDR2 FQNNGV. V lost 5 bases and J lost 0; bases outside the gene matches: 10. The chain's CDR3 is CASSRTGQVSSYEQYV. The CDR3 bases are TGTGCCAGCAGCCGAACCGGACAGGTGAGCTCCTACGAGCAGTACGTC.

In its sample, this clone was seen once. CDR3 DNA sequence: TGTGCCAGCACCTACAGGGGAGAGGAAGGCACCATATATTTT. Translated, it gives CASTYRGEEGTIYF. This rearrangement joins TRBV6-5 to TRBJ1-3; 7 bases align to TRBD1. Germline loops: CDR1 MNHEY, CDR2 SVGAGI. V was pared by 7 bases and J by 9 bases, with 12 bases of the junction left unmatched. The CDR3 is 14 residues long.

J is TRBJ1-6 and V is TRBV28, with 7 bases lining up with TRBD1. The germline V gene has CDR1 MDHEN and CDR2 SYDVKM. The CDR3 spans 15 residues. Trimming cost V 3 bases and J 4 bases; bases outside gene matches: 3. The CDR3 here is CASSFRDRYNSPLHF. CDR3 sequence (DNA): TGTGCCAGCAGTTTTCGGGACAGATATAATTCACCCCTCCACTTT.

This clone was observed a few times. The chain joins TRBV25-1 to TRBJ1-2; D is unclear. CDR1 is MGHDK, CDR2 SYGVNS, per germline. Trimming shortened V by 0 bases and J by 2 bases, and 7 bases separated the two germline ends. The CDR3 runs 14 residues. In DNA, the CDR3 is TGTGCCAGCAGTGAATATGGAGGGAACTATGGCTACACCTTC. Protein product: CASSEYGGNYGYTF.

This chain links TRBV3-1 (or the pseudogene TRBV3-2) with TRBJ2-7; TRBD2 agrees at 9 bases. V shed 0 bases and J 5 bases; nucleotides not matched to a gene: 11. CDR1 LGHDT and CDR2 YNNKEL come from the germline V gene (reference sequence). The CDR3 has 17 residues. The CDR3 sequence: CASSQDQLAGLRNEQYF. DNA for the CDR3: TGTGCCAGCAGCCAAGATCAGCTAGCGGGACTTCGAAACGAGCAGTACTTC.

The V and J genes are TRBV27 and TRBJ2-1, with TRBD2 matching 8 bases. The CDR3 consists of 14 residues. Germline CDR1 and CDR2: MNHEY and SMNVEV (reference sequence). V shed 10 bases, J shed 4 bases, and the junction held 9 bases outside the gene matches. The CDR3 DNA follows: TGTGCCACGGCCTGGACTAGCTCATACAATGAGCAGTTCTTC. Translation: CATAWTSSYNEQFF.

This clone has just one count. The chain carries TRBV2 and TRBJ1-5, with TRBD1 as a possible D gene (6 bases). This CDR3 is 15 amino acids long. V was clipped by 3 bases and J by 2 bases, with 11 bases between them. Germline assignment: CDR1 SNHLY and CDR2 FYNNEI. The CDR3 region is CASSEAGGRNQPQHF. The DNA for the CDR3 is TGTGCCAGCAGTGAGGCGGGGGGCCGCAATCAGCCCCAGCATTTT.

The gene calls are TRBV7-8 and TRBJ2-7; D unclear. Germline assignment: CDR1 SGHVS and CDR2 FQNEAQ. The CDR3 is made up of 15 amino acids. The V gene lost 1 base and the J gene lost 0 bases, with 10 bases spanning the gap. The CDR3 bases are TGTGCCAGCAGCTTAGTGGTTGACAACTCCTACGAGCAGTACTTC. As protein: CASSLVVDNSYEQYF.

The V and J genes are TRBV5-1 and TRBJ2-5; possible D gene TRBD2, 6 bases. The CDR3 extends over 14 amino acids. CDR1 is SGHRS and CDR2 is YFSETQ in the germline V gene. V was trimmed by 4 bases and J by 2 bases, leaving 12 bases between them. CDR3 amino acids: CASSGGTVQETQYF. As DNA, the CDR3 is TGCGCCAGCAGCGGGGGGACGGTACAAGAGACCCAGTACTTC.

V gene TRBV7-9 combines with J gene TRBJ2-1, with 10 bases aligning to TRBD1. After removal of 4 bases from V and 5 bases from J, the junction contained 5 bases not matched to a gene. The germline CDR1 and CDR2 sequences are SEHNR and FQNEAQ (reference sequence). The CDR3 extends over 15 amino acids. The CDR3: CASSSGTGANNEQFF. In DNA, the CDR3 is TGTGCCAGCAGCTCCGGGACAGGGGCTAACAATGAGCAGTTCTTC.